Here is one TCR beta chain with its context. The CDR3 loop spans 15 amino acids. Trimming removed 0 bases at V and 5 bases at J, with 11 bases between. Germline V gene data show CDR1 as LNHNV and CDR2 as YYDKDF (reference sequence). These data originate in a study of blood T cell repertoires in COVID-19. Recovery meant two consecutive negative NP/OP PCR tests, professional clearance, or resolved symptoms. Original analysis: Researchers report that nucleated cell counts were estimated from reference gene primer amplification. The repertoire was sequenced with immunoSEQ multiplex PCR; TCRdb's copy has only in-frame clones and lacks some. For V, J and clone size, that table is used; D and trimming come from the DNA. The sample contains roughly 360,000 clones, 80% to 85% of which appear only once.

The sequence was collected from a woman in her fifties or sixties who had recovered from COVID-19. The sequenced sample consisted of PBMCs or T cells enriched from blood (not recorded which). The rearrangement links TRBV15 to TRBJ1-5; D remains ambiguous. CDR3 in DNA: TGTGCCACCAGCAGAGATTTCCTCTCCTATCAGCCCCAGCATTTT. Protein: CATSRDFLSYQPQHF.